These T cell receptor beta chains were read from a single sample in a study of regulatory T cells in long-lasting Graves disease. TCRdb recomputed calls from the multiplex PCR reads with MiXCR, one row per CDR3 protein. The sample holds 390,000 or so distinct CDR3 sequences, 23% seen once. The sequencing here drew on peripheral blood mononuclear cells (PBMCs), taken when the disease was refractory, from a patient treated with antithyroid drugs. The receptors originated from a woman in her thirties or forties with Graves disease. Both conserved end residues are part of each CDR3. Fields, in order: D gene, J gene, clone size, V gene, CDR3 protein, CDR3 DNA. D genes are given only for firm matches. Some rows mark clone size as missing; the rest say once, few, many or name a class of expanded clone.

D gene: NA; J gene: TRBJ2-1; clone size: many; V gene: TRBV11-1; CDR3 protein: CASSLGGAKHNEQFF; CDR3 DNA: TGTGCCAGCAGCTTAGGGGGAGCCAAACACAATGAGCAGTTCTTC
D gene: TRBD2; J gene: TRBJ2-4; clone size: few; V gene: TRBV11-2; CDR3 protein: CASSFSTGGGLLNIQYF; CDR3 DNA: TGTGCCAGCAGCTTTTCCACAGGCGGGGGACTGTTAAACATTCAGTACTTC
D gene: NA; J gene: TRBJ2-5; clone size: many; V gene: TRBV7-9; CDR3 protein: CASSLNLETQYF; CDR3 DNA: TGTGCCAGCAGCTTAAATCTCGAGACCCAGTACTTC
D gene: NA; J gene: TRBJ2-2; clone size: few; V gene: TRBV9; CDR3 protein: CASSVSGLITGELFF; CDR3 DNA: TGTGCCAGCAGCGTATCTGGCCTAATCACCGGGGAGCTGTTTTTT
D gene: TRBD2; J gene: TRBJ2-7; clone size: many; V gene: TRBV28; CDR3 protein: CASRPGLAGYEQYF; CDR3 DNA: TGTGCCAGCAGACCCGGACTAGCAGGCTACGAGCAGTACTTC
D gene: TRBD1; J gene: TRBJ1-5; clone size: few; V gene: TRBV19; CDR3 protein: CASSNPEPGQGAQHF; CDR3 DNA: TGTGCCAGTAGTAACCCCGAACCGGGACAGGGGGCCCAGCATTTT
D gene: TRBD1; J gene: TRBJ1-5; clone size: many; V gene: TRBV2; CDR3 protein: CASGGQGGNQPQHF; CDR3 DNA: TGTGCCAGCGGGGGACAGGGGGGCAATCAGCCCCAGCATTTT
D gene: TRBD1; J gene: TRBJ2-7; clone size: few; V gene: TRBV5-5; CDR3 protein: CASSFSTGLGEQYF; CDR3 DNA: TGTGCCAGCAGCTTTTCGACAGGGCTTGGCGAGCAGTACTTC
D gene: NA; J gene: TRBJ2-7; clone size: many; V gene: TRBV28; CDR3 protein: CASSNPTPEQYF; CDR3 DNA: TGTGCCAGCAGCAACCCCACGCCGGAGCAGTACTTC
D gene: TRBD2; J gene: TRBJ2-1; clone size: few; V gene: TRBV28; CDR3 protein: CASSLAGGHSNEQFF; CDR3 DNA: TGTGCCAGCAGCTTAGCGGGAGGGCACAGCAATGAGCAGTTCTTC
D gene: TRBD1; J gene: TRBJ2-7; clone size: many; V gene: TRBV27; CDR3 protein: CASKRSGTEAYEQYF; CDR3 DNA: TGTGCCAGCAAGCGATCCGGGACAGAGGCCTACGAGCAGTACTTC
D gene: NA; J gene: TRBJ2-1; clone size: NA; V gene: TRBV5-1; CDR3 protein: CASSFDQLWNEQFF; CDR3 DNA: TGCGCCAGCAGCTTCGACCAACTTTGGAATGAGCAGTTCTTC
D gene: TRBD1; J gene: TRBJ1-5; clone size: many; V gene: TRBV12-3/TRBV12-4; CDR3 protein: CASSSQWDRNLNQPQHF; CDR3 DNA: TGTGCCAGCAGTTCCCAATGGGACAGGAACCTGAATCAGCCCCAGCATTTT
D gene: NA; J gene: TRBJ2-7; clone size: NA; V gene: TRBV28; CDR3 protein: CASNGAAYEQYF; CDR3 DNA: TGTGCCAGCAACGGGGCCGCCTACGAGCAGTACTTC
D gene: NA; J gene: TRBJ2-5; clone size: NA; V gene: TRBV4-1; CDR3 protein: CASSQEGLVQETQYF; CDR3 DNA: TGCGCCAGCAGCCAAGAGGGACTGGTACAAGAGACCCAGTACTTC
D gene: TRBD1; J gene: TRBJ1-1; clone size: many; V gene: TRBV11-2; CDR3 protein: CASSKDRGLSEAFF; CDR3 DNA: TGTGCCAGCAGTAAGGACAGGGGGCTGTCTGAAGCTTTCTTT
D gene: NA; J gene: TRBJ1-1; clone size: many; V gene: TRBV2; CDR3 protein: CASQLENTEAFF; CDR3 DNA: TGTGCCAGCCAGCTTGAGAACACTGAAGCTTTCTTT
D gene: TRBD2; J gene: TRBJ2-2; clone size: NA; V gene: TRBV11-2; CDR3 protein: CASSSLYMTSGSGNTGELFF; CDR3 DNA: TGTGCCAGCAGCTCCCTGTATATGACTAGCGGGAGTGGGAACACCGGGGAGCTGTTTTTT
D gene: TRBD1; J gene: TRBJ1-5; clone size: many; V gene: TRBV2; CDR3 protein: CASSLDRAQPQHF; CDR3 DNA: TGTGCCAGCAGTCTGGACAGGGCTCAGCCCCAGCATTTT
D gene: NA; J gene: TRBJ1-1; clone size: many; V gene: TRBV9; CDR3 protein: CASSVGANTEAFF; CDR3 DNA: TGTGCCAGCAGCGTAGGGGCGAACACTGAAGCTTTCTTT
D gene: NA; J gene: TRBJ2-3; clone size: few; V gene: TRBV2; CDR3 protein: CASKGLVVTDTQYF; CDR3 DNA: TGTGCCAGCAAGGGACTCGTGGTGACAGATACGCAGTATTTT
D gene: NA; J gene: TRBJ1-5; clone size: few; V gene: TRBV24-1; CDR3 protein: CATSDSRVDQPQHF; CDR3 DNA: TGTGCCACCAGTGACTCCAGGGTCGATCAGCCCCAGCATTTT
D gene: NA; J gene: TRBJ1-1; clone size: few; V gene: TRBV19; CDR3 protein: CASSALGGQTNTEAFF; CDR3 DNA: TGTGCCAGTAGCGCCCTGGGAGGACAGACGAACACTGAAGCTTTCTTT
D gene: NA; J gene: TRBJ2-5; clone size: NA; V gene: TRBV6-1; CDR3 protein: CASTSQGGARETQYF; CDR3 DNA: TGTGCCAGCACCTCGCAGGGGGGCGCGAGGGAGACCCAGTACTTC
D gene: NA; J gene: TRBJ2-5; clone size: few; V gene: TRBV18; CDR3 protein: CASSPTREETQYF; CDR3 DNA: TGTGCCAGCTCACCAACCAGGGAAGAGACCCAGTACTTC
D gene: NA; J gene: TRBJ2-7; clone size: NA; V gene: TRBV20-1; CDR3 protein: CSASGKRGPGNEQYF; CDR3 DNA: TGCAGTGCTAGCGGAAAAAGGGGCCCAGGGAACGAGCAGTACTTC
D gene: NA; J gene: TRBJ1-5; clone size: NA; V gene: TRBV7-9; CDR3 protein: CASSLLGYGQPQHF; CDR3 DNA: TGTGCCAGCAGCTTACTGGGGTACGGTCAGCCCCAGCATTTT
D gene: NA; J gene: TRBJ2-2; clone size: NA; V gene: TRBV6-1; CDR3 protein: CASSETGSGELFF; CDR3 DNA: TGTGCCAGCAGTGAAACAGGGTCCGGGGAGCTGTTTTTT
D gene: NA; J gene: TRBJ2-5; clone size: many; V gene: TRBV20-1; CDR3 protein: CSAEGDGKETQYF; CDR3 DNA: TGCAGTGCGGAAGGGGACGGAAAAGAGACCCAGTACTTC
D gene: TRBD1; J gene: TRBJ2-6; clone size: many; V gene: TRBV9; CDR3 protein: CASSVDRDREGFGANVLTF; CDR3 DNA: TGTGCCAGCAGCGTAGACCGGGACAGGGAAGGATTTGGGGCCAACGTCCTGACTTTC
D gene: NA; J gene: TRBJ2-5; clone size: few; V gene: TRBV9; CDR3 protein: CASSAVGNSQETQYF; CDR3 DNA: TGTGCCAGCAGCGCCGTGGGGAACAGCCAAGAGACCCAGTACTTC
D gene: NA; J gene: TRBJ2-2; clone size: few; V gene: TRBV2; CDR3 protein: CASRPFNTGELFF; CDR3 DNA: TGTGCCAGTAGACCCTTCAACACCGGGGAGCTGTTTTTT
D gene: TRBD1; J gene: TRBJ2-2; clone size: few; V gene: TRBV6-1; CDR3 protein: CASSPDRGGTGELFF; CDR3 DNA: TGTGCCAGCAGTCCCGACAGGGGAGGCACCGGGGAGCTGTTTTTT
D gene: NA; J gene: TRBJ2-7; clone size: many; V gene: TRBV6-1; CDR3 protein: CASSGRQVSYEQYF; CDR3 DNA: TGTGCCAGCAGTGGACGACAGGTCTCCTACGAGCAGTACTTC
D gene: NA; J gene: TRBJ2-1; clone size: NA; V gene: TRBV6-1; CDR3 protein: CASWRRRSYNEQFF; CDR3 DNA: TGTGCCAGCTGGAGGCGAAGGTCCTACAATGAGCAGTTCTTC
D gene: TRBD1; J gene: TRBJ2-6; clone size: many; V gene: TRBV2; CDR3 protein: CASSDVAGGLGANVLTF; CDR3 DNA: TGTGCCAGCAGTGACGTGGCAGGGGGCTTAGGGGCCAACGTCCTGACTTTC
D gene: NA; J gene: TRBJ1-1; clone size: few; V gene: TRBV30; CDR3 protein: CAWSVTGLNTEAFF; CDR3 DNA: TGTGCCTGGAGTGTCACGGGACTGAACACTGAAGCTTTCTTT
D gene: TRBD2; J gene: TRBJ2-5; clone size: few; V gene: TRBV27; CDR3 protein: CASSLLAGATETQYF; CDR3 DNA: TGTGCCAGCAGTTTACTAGCGGGAGCCACAGAGACCCAGTACTTC
D gene: TRBD1; J gene: TRBJ2-2; clone size: few; V gene: TRBV11-2; CDR3 protein: CASSLRPLKDRDNTGELFF; CDR3 DNA: TGTGCCAGCAGCTTAAGGCCCCTGAAGGACAGGGATAACACCGGGGAGCTGTTTTTT
D gene: TRBD2; J gene: TRBJ2-2; clone size: few; V gene: TRBV28; CDR3 protein: CAGRTSGTGELFF; CDR3 DNA: TGTGCCGGCAGGACTAGCGGGACCGGGGAGCTGTTTTTT
D gene: TRBD2; J gene: TRBJ2-3; clone size: NA; V gene: TRBV7-2; CDR3 protein: CASSGVAGLSTDTQYF; CDR3 DNA: TGTGCCAGCAGCGGCGTAGCGGGACTTAGCACAGATACGCAGTATTTT
D gene: NA; J gene: TRBJ2-5; clone size: many; V gene: TRBV2; CDR3 protein: CASSEREVETQYF; CDR3 DNA: TGTGCCAGCAGTGAAAGGGAGGTGGAGACCCAGTACTTC
D gene: NA; J gene: TRBJ1-1; clone size: many; V gene: TRBV28; CDR3 protein: CASTPPLWTEAFF; CDR3 DNA: TGTGCCAGCACCCCCCCGTTGTGGACTGAAGCTTTCTTT
D gene: TRBD1; J gene: TRBJ2-7; clone size: NA; V gene: TRBV27; CDR3 protein: CASSSRQGEAYEQYF; CDR3 DNA: TGTGCCAGCAGTTCACGACAGGGGGAAGCGTACGAGCAGTACTTC
D gene: TRBD1; J gene: TRBJ2-7; clone size: many; V gene: TRBV28; CDR3 protein: CASSETGGSYEQYF; CDR3 DNA: TGTGCCAGCAGTGAGACAGGGGGCTCCTACGAGCAGTACTTC
D gene: TRBD2; J gene: TRBJ2-5; clone size: NA; V gene: TRBV5-1; CDR3 protein: CASSFGLAEKETQYF; CDR3 DNA: TGCGCCAGCAGCTTTGGACTAGCAGAGAAAGAGACCCAGTACTTC
D gene: NA; J gene: TRBJ2-1; clone size: NA; V gene: TRBV27; CDR3 protein: CASSLTSPLVDEQFF; CDR3 DNA: TGTGCCAGCAGTTTAACGAGCCCCTTAGTCGATGAGCAGTTCTTC
D gene: TRBD2; J gene: TRBJ2-1; clone size: NA; V gene: TRBV2; CDR3 protein: CASLRIAGANEQFF; CDR3 DNA: TGTGCCAGCCTAAGGATAGCGGGGGCCAATGAGCAGTTCTTC
D gene: NA; J gene: TRBJ2-7; clone size: many; V gene: TRBV29-1; CDR3 protein: CSATSDEQYF; CDR3 DNA: TGCAGCGCCACAAGCGACGAGCAGTACTTC
D gene: NA; J gene: TRBJ2-2; clone size: many; V gene: TRBV2; CDR3 protein: CASSEEGVLNTGELFF; CDR3 DNA: TGTGCCAGCAGTGAGGAAGGGGTACTGAACACCGGGGAGCTGTTTTTT
D gene: NA; J gene: TRBJ1-1; clone size: many; V gene: TRBV6-1; CDR3 protein: CASSEALSQGLHTEAFF; CDR3 DNA: TGTGCCAGCAGTGAAGCGCTGTCTCAGGGGCTGCACACTGAAGCTTTCTTT
D gene: NA; J gene: TRBJ2-5; clone size: few; V gene: TRBV5-6; CDR3 protein: CASSLASSAGTQYF; CDR3 DNA: TGTGCCAGCAGCTTGGCTTCCTCCGCCGGGACCCAGTACTTC
D gene: NA; J gene: TRBJ2-7; clone size: NA; V gene: TRBV30; CDR3 protein: CAWRDISYEQYF; CDR3 DNA: TGTGCCTGGCGGGACATCTCCTACGAGCAGTACTTC